The text below deals with one T cell receptor (beta chain). This same CDR3 is encoded by further DNA sequences in the sample. PCR involved 60 Vbeta and 13 Jbeta primers. Assay: immunoSEQ multiplex PCR; the TCRdb copy retains only in-frame clones and omits some. The table includes fewer than 200,000 clones, about 75% detected once. The data originate from a study of cytomegalovirus exposure and HLA in healthy donors. V was trimmed by 0 bases and J by 1 base, leaving 6 bases between them. Germline CDR1 is LNHDA and CDR2 is SQIVND (reference sequence). The CDR3 length is 14 residues. This receptor was identified in a female donor in good health and CMV-seronegative. The sequenced sample was PBMCs. This chain links TRBV19 with TRBJ1-1, with a tentative D call TRBD1 (6 bases). The CDR3, as DNA: TGTGCCAGTAGTATAGACAGGGGGAACACTGAAGCTTTCTTT. Its translation: CASSIDRGNTEAFF. Complete variable domain (other parts from reference TRBV19 and TRBJ1-1): DGGITQSPKYLFRKEGQNVTLSCEQNLNHDAMYWYRQDPGQGLRLIYYSQIVNDFQKGDIAEGYSVSREKKESFPLTVTSAQKNPTAFYLCASSIDRGNTEAFFGQGTRLTVV.